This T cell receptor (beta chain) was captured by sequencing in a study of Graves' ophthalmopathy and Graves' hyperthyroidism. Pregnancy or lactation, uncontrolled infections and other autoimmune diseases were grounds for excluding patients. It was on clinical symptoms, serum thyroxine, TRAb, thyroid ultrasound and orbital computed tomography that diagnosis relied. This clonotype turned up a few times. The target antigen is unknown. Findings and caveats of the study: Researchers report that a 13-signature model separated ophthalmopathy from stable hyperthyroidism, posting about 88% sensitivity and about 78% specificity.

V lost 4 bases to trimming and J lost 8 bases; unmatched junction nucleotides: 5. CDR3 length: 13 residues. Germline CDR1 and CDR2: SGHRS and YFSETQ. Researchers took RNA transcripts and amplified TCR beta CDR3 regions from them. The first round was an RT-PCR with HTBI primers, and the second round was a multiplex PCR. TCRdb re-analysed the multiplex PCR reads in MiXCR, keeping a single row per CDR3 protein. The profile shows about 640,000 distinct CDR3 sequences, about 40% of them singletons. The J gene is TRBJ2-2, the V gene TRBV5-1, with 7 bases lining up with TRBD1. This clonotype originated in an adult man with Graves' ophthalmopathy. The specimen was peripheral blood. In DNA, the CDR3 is TGCGCCAGCAGCCCCAGGGGGATTGGGGAGCTGTTTTTT. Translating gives CASSPRGIGELFF.